Given below is one T cell receptor (beta chain) in context. Only in-frame clones appear in the TCRdb table, and some are missing; sequencing was by immunoSEQ multiplex PCR. The sample shows hundreds of thousands of clones, more than 75% of them seen only once. The data stem from a study of blood T cell repertoires in COVID-19. Study context: The study drew acute and convalescent COVID-19 samples from the United States, Italy and Spain.

The clonotype was recovered from a man in his forties or fifties with acute or convalescent COVID-19. What was sequenced was peripheral blood.

The CDR3 here is CASSKVQGNQPQHF. CDR3 bases: TGTGCCAGCAGTAAAGTACAGGGCAATCAGCCCCAGCATTTT. The chain uses TRBV2 and TRBJ1-5; perhaps TRBD1 as D (5 bases). CDR1 is SNHLY, CDR2 FYNNEI, per germline. Trimming shortened V by 5 bases and J by 2 bases, and 10 bases separated the two germline ends. The CDR3 totals 14 residues.